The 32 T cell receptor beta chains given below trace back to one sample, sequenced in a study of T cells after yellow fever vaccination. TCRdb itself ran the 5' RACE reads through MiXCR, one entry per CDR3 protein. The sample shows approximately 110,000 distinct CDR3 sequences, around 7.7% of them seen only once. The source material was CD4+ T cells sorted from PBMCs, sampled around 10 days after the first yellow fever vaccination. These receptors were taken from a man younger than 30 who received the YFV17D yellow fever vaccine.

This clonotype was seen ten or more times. The CDR3 region has the DNA TGCAGTGCTACCGACCCCGGGACATCCACAGATACGCAGTATTTT. This encodes CSATDPGTSTDTQYF. V is TRBV20-1 and J is TRBJ2-3; a weak D match, TRBD1 (6 bases). Germline V CDR1 and CDR2: DFQATT, SNEGSKA (reference sequence). CDR3 length: 15 amino acids. Trimming took 4 bases from V and 2 from J, leaving 16 bases between them.

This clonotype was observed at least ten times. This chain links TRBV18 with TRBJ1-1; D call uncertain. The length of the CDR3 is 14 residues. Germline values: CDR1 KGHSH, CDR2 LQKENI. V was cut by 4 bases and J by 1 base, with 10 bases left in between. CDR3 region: CASSRVFENTEAFF. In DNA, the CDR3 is TGTGCCAGCTCACGGGTTTTTGAGAACACTGAAGCTTTCTTT.

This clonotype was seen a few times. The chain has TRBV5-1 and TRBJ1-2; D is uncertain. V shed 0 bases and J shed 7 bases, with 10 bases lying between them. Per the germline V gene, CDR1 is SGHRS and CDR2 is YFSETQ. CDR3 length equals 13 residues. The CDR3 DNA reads TGCGCCAGCAGCTTGGCCGGGTTAAGTGGCTACACCTTC. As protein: CASSLAGLSGYTF.

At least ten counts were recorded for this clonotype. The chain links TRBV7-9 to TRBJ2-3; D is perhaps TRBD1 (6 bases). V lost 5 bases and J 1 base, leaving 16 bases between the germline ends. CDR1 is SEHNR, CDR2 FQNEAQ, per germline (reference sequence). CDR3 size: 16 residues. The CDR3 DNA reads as TGTGCCAGCAGCGACGGGACATCGGGTCGCACAGATACGCAGTATTTT. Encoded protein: CASSDGTSGRTDTQYF.

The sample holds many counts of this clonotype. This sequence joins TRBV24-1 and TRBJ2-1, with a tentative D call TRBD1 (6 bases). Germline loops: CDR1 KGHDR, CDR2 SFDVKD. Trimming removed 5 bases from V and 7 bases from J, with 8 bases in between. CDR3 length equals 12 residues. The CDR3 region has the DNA TGTGCCACCAGTGCACAGGGAAATGAGCAGTTCTTC. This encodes CATSAQGNEQFF.

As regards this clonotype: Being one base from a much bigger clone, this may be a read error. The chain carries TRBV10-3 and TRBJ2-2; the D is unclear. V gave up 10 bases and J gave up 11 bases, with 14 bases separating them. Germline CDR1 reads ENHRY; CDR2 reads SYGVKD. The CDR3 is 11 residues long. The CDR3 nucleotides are TGTGCCACCAGAGACTCCCTTGAGCTGTTTTTT. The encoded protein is CATRDSLELFF.

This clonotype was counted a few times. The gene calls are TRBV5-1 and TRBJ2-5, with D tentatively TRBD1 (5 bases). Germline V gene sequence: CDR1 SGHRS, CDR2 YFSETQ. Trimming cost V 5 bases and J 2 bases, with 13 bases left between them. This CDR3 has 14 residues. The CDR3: CASRTLTAQETQYF. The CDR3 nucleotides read TGCGCCAGCAGGACTTTGACAGCTCAAGAGACCCAGTACTTC.

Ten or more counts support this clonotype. CDR3 in amino acids: CAISLAGNEQFF. For the CDR3, the DNA is TGTGCCATCAGTCTAGCGGGTAATGAGCAGTTCTTC. J is TRBJ2-1 and V is TRBV10-3, with 8 bases fitting TRBD2. CDR1 and CDR2 from the germline V gene are ENHRY and SYGVKD. The CDR3 is made up of 12 amino acids. V shed 5 bases and J 7 bases; nucleotides not matched to a gene: 1.

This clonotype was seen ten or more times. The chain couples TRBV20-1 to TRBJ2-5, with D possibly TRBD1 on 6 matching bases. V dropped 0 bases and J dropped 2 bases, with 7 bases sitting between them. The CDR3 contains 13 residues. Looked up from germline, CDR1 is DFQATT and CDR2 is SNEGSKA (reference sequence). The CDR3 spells CSAREGGQETQYF. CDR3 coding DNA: TGCAGTGCTAGAGAAGGGGGTCAAGAGACCCAGTACTTC.

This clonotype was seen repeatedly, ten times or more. CDR3 sequence reads: CSVDRGTETQYF. The CDR3, as DNA: TGCAGCGTTGACAGGGGAACAGAGACCCAGTACTTC. This chain joins TRBV29-1 and TRBJ2-5; D may be TRBD1 (6 bases). Germline CDR1 SQVTM, CDR2 ANQGSEA. Trimming stripped 3 bases from V and 4 bases from J, with 9 bases between. The CDR3 loop spans 12 amino acids.

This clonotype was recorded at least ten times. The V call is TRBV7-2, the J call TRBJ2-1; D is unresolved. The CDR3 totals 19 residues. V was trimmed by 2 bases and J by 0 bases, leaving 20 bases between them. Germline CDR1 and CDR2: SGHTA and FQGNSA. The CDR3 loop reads CASSLRSRGFLSSYNEQFF. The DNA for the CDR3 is TGTGCCAGCAGCTTACGCTCTAGAGGCTTTCTGAGCTCCTACAATGAGCAGTTCTTC.

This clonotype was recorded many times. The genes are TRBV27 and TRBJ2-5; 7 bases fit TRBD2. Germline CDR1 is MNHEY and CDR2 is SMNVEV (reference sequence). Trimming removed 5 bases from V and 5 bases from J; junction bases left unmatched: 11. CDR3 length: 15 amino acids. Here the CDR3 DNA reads TGTGCCAGCAGTCCACTCCGGGCCGGGGGGGAGACCCAGTACTTC. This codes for CASSPLRAGGETQYF.

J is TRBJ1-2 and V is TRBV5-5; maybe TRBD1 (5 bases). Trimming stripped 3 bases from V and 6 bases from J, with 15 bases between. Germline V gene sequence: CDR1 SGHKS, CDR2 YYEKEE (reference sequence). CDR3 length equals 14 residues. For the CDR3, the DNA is TGTGCCAGCAGCTCTCAACAGGCGTTAGATGGCTACACCTTC. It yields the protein CASSSQQALDGYTF.

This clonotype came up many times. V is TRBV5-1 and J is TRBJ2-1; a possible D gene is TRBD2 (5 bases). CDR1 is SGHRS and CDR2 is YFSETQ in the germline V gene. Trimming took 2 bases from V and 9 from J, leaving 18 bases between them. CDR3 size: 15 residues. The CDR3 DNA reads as TGCGCCAGCAGCTTACGAGGGCCCACCGCTGGTGAGCAGTTCTTC. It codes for CASSLRGPTAGEQFF.

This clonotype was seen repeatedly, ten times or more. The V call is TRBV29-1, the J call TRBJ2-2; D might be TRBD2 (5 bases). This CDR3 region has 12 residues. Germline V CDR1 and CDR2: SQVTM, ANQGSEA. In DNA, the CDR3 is TGCAGTAGCGCCCCTAACACCGGGGAGCTGTTTTTT. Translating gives CSSAPNTGELFF.

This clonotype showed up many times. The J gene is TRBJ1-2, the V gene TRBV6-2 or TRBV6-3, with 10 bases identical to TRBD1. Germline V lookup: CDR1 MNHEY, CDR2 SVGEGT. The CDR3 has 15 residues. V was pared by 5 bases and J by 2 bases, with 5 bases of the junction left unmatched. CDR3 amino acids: CASSPQGQGNYGYTF. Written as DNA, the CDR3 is TGTGCCAGCAGTCCCCAGGGACAGGGGAACTATGGCTACACCTTC.

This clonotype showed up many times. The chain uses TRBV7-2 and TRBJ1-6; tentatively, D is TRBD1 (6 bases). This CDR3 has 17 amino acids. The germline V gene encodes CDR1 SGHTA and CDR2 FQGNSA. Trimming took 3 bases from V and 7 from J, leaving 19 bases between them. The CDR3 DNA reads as TGTGCCAGCAGCTTGGGGCTCGGAGGGGGGCAGAATTCACCCCTCCACTTT. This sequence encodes CASSLGLGGGQNSPLHF.

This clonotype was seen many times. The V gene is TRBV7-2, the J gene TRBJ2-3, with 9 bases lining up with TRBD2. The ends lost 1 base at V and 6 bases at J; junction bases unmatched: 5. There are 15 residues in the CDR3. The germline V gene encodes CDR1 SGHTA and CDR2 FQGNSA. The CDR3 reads CASSLVRAGGDTQYF. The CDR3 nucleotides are TGTGCCAGCAGCTTAGTTCGAGCGGGGGGCGATACGCAGTATTTT.

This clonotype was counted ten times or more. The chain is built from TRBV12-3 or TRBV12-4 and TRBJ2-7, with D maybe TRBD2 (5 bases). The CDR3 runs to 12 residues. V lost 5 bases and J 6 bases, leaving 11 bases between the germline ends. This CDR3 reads CASSRAGSEQYF. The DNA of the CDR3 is TGTGCCAGCAGTCGGGCGGGTTCCGAGCAGTACTTC.

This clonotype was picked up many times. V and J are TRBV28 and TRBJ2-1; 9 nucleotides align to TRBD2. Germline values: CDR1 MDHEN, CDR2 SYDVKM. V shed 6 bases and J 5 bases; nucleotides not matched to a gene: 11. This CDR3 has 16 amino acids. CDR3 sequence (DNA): TGTGCCAGCAGCACCGGGGCAGCGGGGGGCCACAATGAGCAGTTCTTC. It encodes CASSTGAAGGHNEQFF.

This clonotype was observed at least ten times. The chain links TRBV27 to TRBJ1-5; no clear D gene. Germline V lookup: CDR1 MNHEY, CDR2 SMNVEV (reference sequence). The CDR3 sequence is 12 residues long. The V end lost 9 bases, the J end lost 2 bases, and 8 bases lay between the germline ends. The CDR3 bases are TGTGCCAGTGGCTTCGGCAATCAGCCCCAGCATTTT. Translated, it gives CASGFGNQPQHF.

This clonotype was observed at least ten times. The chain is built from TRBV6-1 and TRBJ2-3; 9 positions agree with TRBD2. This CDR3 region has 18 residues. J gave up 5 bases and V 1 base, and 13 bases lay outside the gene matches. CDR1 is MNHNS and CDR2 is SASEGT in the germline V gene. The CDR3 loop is CASSEVKGGGALEDTQYF. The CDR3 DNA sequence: TGTGCCAGCAGTGAAGTCAAAGGCGGGGGGGCCTTGGAAGATACGCAGTATTTT.

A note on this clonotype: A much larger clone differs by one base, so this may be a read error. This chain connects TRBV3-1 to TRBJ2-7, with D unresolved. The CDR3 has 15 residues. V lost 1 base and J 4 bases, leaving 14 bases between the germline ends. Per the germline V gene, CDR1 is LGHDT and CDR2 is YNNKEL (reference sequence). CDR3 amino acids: CASSQGLSARYEQYF. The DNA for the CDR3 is TGTGCCAGCAGCCAAGGCCTGAGTGCGAGATACGAGCAGTACTTC.

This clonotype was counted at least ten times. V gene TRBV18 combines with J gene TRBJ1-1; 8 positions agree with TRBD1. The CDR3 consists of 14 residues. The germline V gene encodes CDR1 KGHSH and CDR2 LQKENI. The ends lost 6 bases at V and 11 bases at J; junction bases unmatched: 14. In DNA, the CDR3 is TGTGCCAGCTCGCCCCCGACAGGGGTGACGGAGGCTTTCTTT. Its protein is CASSPPTGVTEAFF.

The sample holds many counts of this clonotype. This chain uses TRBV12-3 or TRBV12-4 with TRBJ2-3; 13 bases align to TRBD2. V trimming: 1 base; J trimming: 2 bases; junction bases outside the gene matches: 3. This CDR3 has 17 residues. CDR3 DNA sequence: TGTGCCAGCAGTTTAGGGACTAGCGGGGGAATCACAGATACGCAGTATTTT. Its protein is CASSLGTSGGITDTQYF.

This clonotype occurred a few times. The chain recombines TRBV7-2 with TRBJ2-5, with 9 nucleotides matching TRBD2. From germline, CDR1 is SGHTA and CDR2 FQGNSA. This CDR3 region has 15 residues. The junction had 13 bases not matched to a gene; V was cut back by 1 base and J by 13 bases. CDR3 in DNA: TGTGCCAGCAGCTTAGGGCGGGGGGGCCTTGGCTTGCGGTACTTC. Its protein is CASSLGRGGLGLRYF.

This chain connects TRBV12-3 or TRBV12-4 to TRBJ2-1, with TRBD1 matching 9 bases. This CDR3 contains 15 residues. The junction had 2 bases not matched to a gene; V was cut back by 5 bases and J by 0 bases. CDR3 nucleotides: TGTGCCAGCAGTCAGGGACAGGGCTCCTACAATGAGCAGTTCTTC. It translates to CASSQGQGSYNEQFF.

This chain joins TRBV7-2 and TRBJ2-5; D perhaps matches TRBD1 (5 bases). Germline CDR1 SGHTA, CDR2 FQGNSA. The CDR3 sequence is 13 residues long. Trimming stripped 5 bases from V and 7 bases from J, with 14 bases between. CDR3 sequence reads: CASSDGPQGTQYF. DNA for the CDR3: TGTGCCAGCAGCGACGGACCCCAGGGGACCCAGTACTTC.

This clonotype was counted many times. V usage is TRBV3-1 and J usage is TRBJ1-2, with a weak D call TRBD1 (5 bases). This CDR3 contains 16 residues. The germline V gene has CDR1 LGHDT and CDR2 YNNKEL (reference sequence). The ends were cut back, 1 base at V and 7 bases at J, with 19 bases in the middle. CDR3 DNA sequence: TGTGCCAGCAGCCAAGTCTCGCCAGGGCGCGGGGCTGGCTACACCTTC. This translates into CASSQVSPGRGAGYTF.

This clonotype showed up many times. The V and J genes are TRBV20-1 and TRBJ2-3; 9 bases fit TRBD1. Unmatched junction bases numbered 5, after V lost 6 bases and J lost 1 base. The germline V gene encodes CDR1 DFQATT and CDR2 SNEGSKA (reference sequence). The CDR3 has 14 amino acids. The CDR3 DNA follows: TGCAGTGCAAACAGGGGGCTGGGCACAGATACGCAGTATTTT. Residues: CSANRGLGTDTQYF.

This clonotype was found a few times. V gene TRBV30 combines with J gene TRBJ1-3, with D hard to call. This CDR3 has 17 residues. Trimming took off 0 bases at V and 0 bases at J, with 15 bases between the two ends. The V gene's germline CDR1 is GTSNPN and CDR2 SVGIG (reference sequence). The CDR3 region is CAWSVWSGRSSGNTIYF. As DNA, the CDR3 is TGTGCCTGGAGTGTATGGTCGGGAAGATCCTCTGGAAACACCATATATTTT.

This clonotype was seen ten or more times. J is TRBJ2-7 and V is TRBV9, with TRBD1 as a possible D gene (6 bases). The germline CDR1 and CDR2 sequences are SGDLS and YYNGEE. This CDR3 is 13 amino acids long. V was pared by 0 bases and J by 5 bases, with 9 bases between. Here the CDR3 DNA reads TGTGCCAGCAGCGTAGGGGGGCCCCACGAGCAGTACTTC. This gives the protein CASSVGGPHEQYF.